The clone carrying this T cell receptor (beta chain) was counted only a few times. This entry comes from a study of blood T cell repertoires in COVID-19. Whole-study context: Acute-phase and convalescent COVID-19 samples originated in the United States, Italy and Spain. T cells, B-cell-depleted T cells, or PBMCs supplied cDNA or gDNA.

In the original analysis: It was from reference gene primer amplification that nucleated cell counts were estimated. Profiling relied on immunoSEQ multiplex PCR, and the TCRdb table lists in-frame clones only, not all of them. V and J calls and clone size are as listed in that table; D and trimming were resolved from the DNA. The sample includes 170,000 or so clones, around 87% of them seen just once. Seattle-derived patients entered the study during active infection and were followed longitudinally. The CDR3 totals 14 residues. V lost 5 bases and J lost 2; bases outside the gene matches: 4. Germline V CDR1 and CDR2: KGHSH, LQKENI.

The TCR originated in a man aged 60 to 69 with COVID-19, enrolled during active disease. Material for sequencing was peripheral blood. The rearrangement links TRBV18 to TRBJ1-2; 8 bases are a match to TRBD1. The CDR3 loop is CASSERTGNYGYTF. CDR3 in DNA: TGTGCCAGCTCAGAACGGACAGGGAACTATGGCTACACCTTC.